Listed below are T cell receptor beta chains from one sample, sequenced in a study of blood T cell repertoires in COVID-19. Clones were read by immunoSEQ multiplex PCR, and TCRdb kept only the in-frame ones, dropping some. The sample consists of about 270,000 clones, roughly 91% of them appearing once. The sequenced material came from PBMCs or T cells enriched from blood (not recorded which). The receptors were gathered from a woman aged 55 to 70 in a cohort exposed to, infected with or recovered from COVID-19 (not recorded which). Both conserved end residues are part of each CDR3. Each record gives: D gene, CDR3 length, J gene, V gene, clone size, CDR3 DNA, CDR3 protein. A D gene is named only where the DNA matches it firmly. Clone size is given for some rows only: seen once, a few or many times, or a class if the clone is expanded.

. | 15 | TRBJ1-1 | TRBV10-2 | . | TGCGCCAGCAGTGAGTTAGAGGGCTTGAACACTGAAGCTTTCTTT | CASSELEGLNTEAFF
. | 12 | TRBJ1-2 | TRBV2 | . | TGTGCCAGCAGCGTAGACACCTATGGCTACACCTTC | CASSVDTYGYTF
. | 16 | TRBJ2-3 | TRBV4-3 | . | TGCGCCAGCAGCCTTGACCACGGGAGTGGCACAGATACGCAGTATTTT | CASSLDHGSGTDTQYF
TRBD2 | 15 | TRBJ2-7 | TRBV4-1 | . | TGCGCCAGCAGCCAAGCTAGCGGGACTTCCTACGAGCAGTACTTC | CASSQASGTSYEQYF
. | 16 | TRBJ2-3 | TRBV24-1 | . | TGTGCCACCAGTGATTTAGACAGCCCTAGCACAGATACGCAGTATTTT | CATSDLDSPSTDTQYF
. | 16 | TRBJ2-6 | TRBV5-1 | once | TGCGCCAGCAGCTTGGCTCGGGGTTCGGGGGCCAACGTCCTGACTTTC | CASSLARGSGANVLTF
TRBD1 | 16 | TRBJ1-1 | TRBV3-1/TRBV3-2 | . | TGTGCCAGCAGCCAAGATCTCGTACAGGGGGGCGGTGAAGCTTTCTTT | CASSQDLVQGGGEAFF
. | 15 | TRBJ2-7 | TRBV6-5 | . | TGTGCCAGCAGTTCTTTCGGGGGACGGAACTACGAGCAGTACTTC | CASSSFGGRNYEQYF
. | 14 | TRBJ1-1 | TRBV19 | . | TGTGCCAGTAGTATAAGGACAGCGATCACTGAAGCTTTCTTT | CASSIRTAITEAFF
TRBD2 | 17 | TRBJ2-5 | TRBV2 | . | TGTGCCAGCAGTCCTCAGGGACTAGCGGGAGGGGGGGAGACCCAGTACTTC | CASSPQGLAGGGETQYF
TRBD1 | 19 | TRBJ1-5 | TRBV18 | . | TGTGCCAGCTCACCATCTATTGGACAGGGAGAGCGAAGCAATCAGCCCCAGCATTTT | CASSPSIGQGERSNQPQHF
TRBD1 | 14 | TRBJ2-7 | TRBV19 | few | TGTGCCAGTAGTCCGGGACAGGCCCCTTACGAGCAGTACTTC | CASSPGQAPYEQYF
TRBD1 | 15 | TRBJ1-1 | TRBV3-1/TRBV3-2 | . | TGTGCCAGCAGCGACACCGGGACAGGGGGCACTGAAGCTTTCTTT | CASSDTGTGGTEAFF
TRBD1 | 15 | TRBJ1-1 | TRBV5-8 | . | TGTGCCAGCAGCTTGGTTGGACAGGGGAGCACTGAAGCTTTCTTT | CASSLVGQGSTEAFF
TRBD2 | 13 | TRBJ2-3 | TRBV6-6 | . | TGTGCCAGCATAGGACTAGCGGGAGCGGCGCAGTATTTT | CASIGLAGAAQYF
TRBD2 | 15 | TRBJ2-7 | TRBV9 | . | TGTGCCAGCAGCGTGATAGCGGGAGGGCCCCACGAGCAGTACTTC | CASSVIAGGPHEQYF
. | 14 | TRBJ1-1 | TRBV9 | . | TGTGCCAGCAGCGTGAGGGATTGGAACACTGAAGCTTTCTTT | CASSVRDWNTEAFF
. | 13 | TRBJ1-4 | TRBV7-3 | . | TGTGCCACCGCTTCAGGGCCCAATGAAAAACTGTTTTTT | CATASGPNEKLFF
TRBD2 | 16 | TRBJ2-5 | TRBV2 | . | TGTGCCAGCATCCCGGGACTAGCGGTAACACAAGAGACCCAGTACTTC | CASIPGLAVTQETQYF
. | 15 | TRBJ1-2 | TRBV5-1 | . | TGCGCCAGCAGCCAGAGGGTCGGCGAGAACTATGGCTACACCTTC | CASSQRVGENYGYTF
TRBD1 | 15 | TRBJ1-4 | TRBV11-1 | . | TGTGCCAGCAGCCCCGGGACAGGGGGCCAGGAAAAACTGTTTTTT | CASSPGTGGQEKLFF
. | 9 | TRBJ2-1 | TRBV20-1 | . | TGCAGTGCTCGTTCGGGGCAGTTCTTC | CSARSGQFF
. | 11 | TRBJ1-5 | TRBV28 | . | TGTGCCAGCAGTCTAAATCAGCCCCAGCATTTT | CASSLNQPQHF
TRBD1 | 14 | TRBJ1-2 | TRBV28 | . | TGTGCCAGCAGTTATACGGACAGGGTGGGCGGCTACACCTTC | CASSYTDRVGGYTF
. | 15 | TRBJ2-1 | TRBV14 | . | TGTGCCAGCAGCACACAGGTTTCCTCCTACAATGAGCAGTTCTTC | CASSTQVSSYNEQFF
TRBD2 | 16 | TRBJ2-3 | TRBV24-1 | . | TGTGCCACCAGTGATTTTACTAGCGGTAGCACAGATACGCAGTATTTT | CATSDFTSGSTDTQYF
TRBD2 | 14 | TRBJ2-5 | TRBV5-1 | . | TGCGCCAGCAGCTTGTCGGGGGGGCAAGAGACCCAGTACTTC | CASSLSGGQETQYF
TRBD1 | 19 | TRBJ2-3 | TRBV5-1 | . | TGCGCCAGCAGCTTGGTCCCCCCTTACGGGACAGGGGGAAAAGATACGCAGTATTTT | CASSLVPPYGTGGKDTQYF
TRBD2 | 14 | TRBJ2-1 | TRBV7-3 | . | TGTGCCAGCAGCTTAAGTCCGACTAGCAGGGAGCAGTTCTTC | CASSLSPTSREQFF
. | 14 | TRBJ1-1 | TRBV4-2 | few | TGTGCCAGCAGCCAAGATACGGGGGACACTGAAGCTTTCTTT | CASSQDTGDTEAFF
. | 14 | TRBJ1-1 | TRBV4-3 | . | TGCGCCAGCAGCCAAGACAGGTGGCAGGCTGAAGCTTTCTTT | CASSQDRWQAEAFF
TRBD2 | 14 | TRBJ2-1 | TRBV6-6 | . | TGTGCCATCCTGGGCGGGAGGGTTTACAATGAGCAGTTCTTC | CAILGGRVYNEQFF
TRBD2 | 16 | TRBJ2-3 | TRBV7-8 | . | TGTGCCAGCAGCTGGACTAGCGGGTTTAGCACAGATACGCAGTATTTT | CASSWTSGFSTDTQYF
. | 14 | TRBJ1-4 | TRBV2 | . | TGTGCCAGCACGACAGGCGGCCATAATGAAAAACTGTTTTTT | CASTTGGHNEKLFF
TRBD1 | 16 | TRBJ2-1 | TRBV28 | . | TGTGCCAGCAGTTCCCCCGGGACAGGGGGCGAAAATGAGCAGTTCTTC | CASSSPGTGGENEQFF
TRBD1 | 14 | TRBJ2-1 | TRBV27 | . | TGTGCCAGCAGTTTACAGGGGGTTTACAATGAGCAGTTCTTC | CASSLQGVYNEQFF
. | 13 | TRBJ1-5 | TRBV7-6 | once | TGTGCCAGCAGCTTAGAACGGAGTCAGCCCCAGCATTTT | CASSLERSQPQHF
TRBD2 | 17 | TRBJ2-5 | TRBV7-2 | . | TGTGCCAGCAGCTTATCGGCTAGCGGGAGGGTGCGAGAGACCCAGTACTTC | CASSLSASGRVRETQYF
TRBD1 | 15 | TRBJ2-7 | TRBV7-7 | . | TGTGCTAGCAGCTTAGGGCCGGGACAGGCGTACGAGCAGTACTTC | CASSLGPGQAYEQYF
. | 14 | TRBJ2-5 | TRBV15 | once | TGTGCCACCAGCAGAGAGGGGCTCCAAGAGACCCAGTACTTC | CATSREGLQETQYF
TRBD1 | 16 | TRBJ2-3 | TRBV5-1 | . | TGCGCCAGCAGCACCCTGGACAGGGTCAAAGCAGATACGCAGTATTTT | CASSTLDRVKADTQYF
. | 15 | TRBJ2-3 | TRBV18 | . | TGTGCCAGCTCACCATTCGGACAGATCACAGATACGCAGTATTTT | CASSPFGQITDTQYF
. | 12 | TRBJ2-7 | TRBV2 | . | TGTGCCAGCAGTGAGTCGGCCTACGAGCAGTACTTC | CASSESAYEQYF
. | 14 | TRBJ1-4 | TRBV5-1 | . | TGCGCCAGCAGCCCGACAGCAACTAATGAAAAACTGTTTTTT | CASSPTATNEKLFF
. | 14 | TRBJ2-5 | TRBV6-2/TRBV6-3 | . | TGTGCCAGCAGTTCCCTAGCATACCAAGAGACCCAGTACTTC | CASSSLAYQETQYF
. | 14 | TRBJ2-7 | TRBV27 | . | TGTGCCAGCAGTCCTCTAGCGAAACCCTACGAGCAGTACTTC | CASSPLAKPYEQYF
TRBD1 | 12 | TRBJ2-7 | TRBV7-9 | . | TGTGCCAGCAGCCGGACAGGGAACGAGCAGTACTTC | CASSRTGNEQYF
TRBD1 | 15 | TRBJ2-7 | TRBV7-2 | once | TGTGCCAGCAGCCTTACCGGGACAGATTTTTACGAGCAGTACTTC | CASSLTGTDFYEQYF
TRBD2 | 14 | TRBJ2-1 | TRBV19 | . | TGTGCCAGTACTAGCGGGAGGGTTGGGAATGAGCAGTTCTTC | CASTSGRVGNEQFF
. | 19 | TRBJ1-5 | TRBV28 | . | TGTGCCAGCAGTGCGCGGGCCAGGCTCATTAAATATAGCAATCAGCCCCAGCATTTT | CASSARARLIKYSNQPQHF
. | 12 | TRBJ1-1 | TRBV10-3 | . | TGTGCCATCAGAGACAGAGACACTGAAGCTTTCTTT | CAIRDRDTEAFF
. | 13 | TRBJ2-5 | TRBV9 | . | TGTGCCAGCAGCGTGCGGGACCAAGAGACCCAGTACTTC | CASSVRDQETQYF
TRBD2 | 16 | TRBJ2-1 | TRBV10-2 | . | TGCGCCAGCAGTGAAGGCGGGAGGGCCCTCTACAATGAGCAGTTCTTC | CASSEGGRALYNEQFF
. | 13 | TRBJ2-7 | TRBV27 | . | TGTGCCAGCAGTTTTAGGGGGTTGTACGAGCAGTACTTC | CASSFRGLYEQYF